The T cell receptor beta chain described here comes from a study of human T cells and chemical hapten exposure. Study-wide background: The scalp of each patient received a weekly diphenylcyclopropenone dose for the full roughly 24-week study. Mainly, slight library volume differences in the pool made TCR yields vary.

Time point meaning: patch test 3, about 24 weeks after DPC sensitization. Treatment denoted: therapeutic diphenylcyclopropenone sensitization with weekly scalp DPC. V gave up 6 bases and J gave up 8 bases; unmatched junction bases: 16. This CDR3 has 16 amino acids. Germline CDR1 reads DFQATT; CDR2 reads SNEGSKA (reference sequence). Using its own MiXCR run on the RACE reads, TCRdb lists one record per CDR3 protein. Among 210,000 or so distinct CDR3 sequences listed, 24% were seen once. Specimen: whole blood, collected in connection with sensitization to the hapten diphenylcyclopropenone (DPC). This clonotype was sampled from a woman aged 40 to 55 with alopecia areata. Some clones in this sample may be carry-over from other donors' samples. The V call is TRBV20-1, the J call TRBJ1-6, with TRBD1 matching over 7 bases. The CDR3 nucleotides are TGCAGTGCCACTATCCCGGGACAGTCATCGGATTCACCCCTCCACTTT. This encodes CSATIPGQSSDSPLHF.